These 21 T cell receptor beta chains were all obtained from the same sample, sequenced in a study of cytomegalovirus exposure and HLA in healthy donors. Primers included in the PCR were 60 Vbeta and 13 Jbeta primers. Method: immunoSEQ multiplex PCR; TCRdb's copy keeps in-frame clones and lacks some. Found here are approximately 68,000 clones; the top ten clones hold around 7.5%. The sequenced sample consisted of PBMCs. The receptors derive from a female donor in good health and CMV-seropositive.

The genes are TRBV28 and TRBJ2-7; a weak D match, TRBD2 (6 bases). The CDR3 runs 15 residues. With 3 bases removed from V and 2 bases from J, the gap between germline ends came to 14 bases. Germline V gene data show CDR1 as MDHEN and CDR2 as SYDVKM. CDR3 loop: CASSFPSSAAYEQYF. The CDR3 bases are TGTGCCAGCAGTTTCCCCTCTAGCGCCGCCTACGAGCAGTACTTC.

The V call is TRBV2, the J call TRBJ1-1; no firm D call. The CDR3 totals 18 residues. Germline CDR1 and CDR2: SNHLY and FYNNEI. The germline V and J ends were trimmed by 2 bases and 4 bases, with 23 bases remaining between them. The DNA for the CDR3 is TGTGCCAGCAGTGAACGGCAGTCTGCCGCGGGTCGGGTCACTGAAGCTTTCTTT. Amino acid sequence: CASSERQSAAGRVTEAFF. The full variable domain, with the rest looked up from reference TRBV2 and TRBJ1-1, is EPEVTQTPSHQVTQMGQEVILRCVPISNHLYFYWYRQILGQKVEFLVSFYNNEISEKSEIFDDQFSVERPDGSNFTLKIRSTKLEDSAMYFCASSERQSAAGRVTEAFFGQGTRLTVV.

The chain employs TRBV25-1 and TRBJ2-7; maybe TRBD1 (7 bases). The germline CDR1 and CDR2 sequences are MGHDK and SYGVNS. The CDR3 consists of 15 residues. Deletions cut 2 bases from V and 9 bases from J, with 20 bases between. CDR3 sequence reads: CASSEGGTARLGQYF. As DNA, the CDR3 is TGTGCCAGCAGTGAAGGGGGGACAGCACGTCTTGGGCAGTACTTC.

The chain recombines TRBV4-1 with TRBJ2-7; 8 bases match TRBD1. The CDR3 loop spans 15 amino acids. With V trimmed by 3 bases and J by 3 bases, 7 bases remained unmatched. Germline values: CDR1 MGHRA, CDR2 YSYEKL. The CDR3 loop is CASSHRQGTFYEQYF. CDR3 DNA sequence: TGCGCCAGCAGCCACCGACAGGGGACATTCTACGAGCAGTACTTC.

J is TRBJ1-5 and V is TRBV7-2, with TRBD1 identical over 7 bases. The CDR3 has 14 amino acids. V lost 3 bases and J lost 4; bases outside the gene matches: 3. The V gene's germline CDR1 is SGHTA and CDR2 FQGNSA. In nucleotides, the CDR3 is TGTGCCAGCAGCTTCACACAGGGGAATCAGCCCCAGCATTTT. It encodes CASSFTQGNQPQHF.

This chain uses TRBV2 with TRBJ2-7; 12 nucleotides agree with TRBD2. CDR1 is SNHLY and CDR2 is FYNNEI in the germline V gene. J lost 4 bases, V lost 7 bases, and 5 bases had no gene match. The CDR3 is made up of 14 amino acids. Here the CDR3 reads CASNRLAGAYEQYF. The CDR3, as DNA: TGTGCCAGCAACCGACTAGCGGGAGCGTACGAGCAGTACTTC.

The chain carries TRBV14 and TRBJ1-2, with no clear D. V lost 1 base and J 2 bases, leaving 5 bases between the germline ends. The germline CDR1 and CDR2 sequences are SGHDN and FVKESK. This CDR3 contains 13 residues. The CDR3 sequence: CASSQAVNYGYTF. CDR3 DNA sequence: TGTGCCAGCAGCCAAGCTGTAAACTATGGCTACACCTTC.

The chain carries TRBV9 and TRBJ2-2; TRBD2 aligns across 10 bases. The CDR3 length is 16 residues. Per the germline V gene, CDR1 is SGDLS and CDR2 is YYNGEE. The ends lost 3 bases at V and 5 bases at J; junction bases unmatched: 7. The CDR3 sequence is CASSERTSGLTGELFF. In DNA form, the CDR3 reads TGTGCCAGCAGCGAAAGGACTAGCGGTCTAACCGGGGAGCTGTTTTTT.

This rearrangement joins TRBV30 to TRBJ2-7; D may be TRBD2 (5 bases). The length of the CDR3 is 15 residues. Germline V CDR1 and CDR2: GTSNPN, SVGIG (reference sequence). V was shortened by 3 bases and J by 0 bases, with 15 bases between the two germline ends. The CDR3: CAWSLRRTNSYEQYF. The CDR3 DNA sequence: TGTGCCTGGAGCCTACGGAGGACCAACTCCTACGAGCAGTACTTC.

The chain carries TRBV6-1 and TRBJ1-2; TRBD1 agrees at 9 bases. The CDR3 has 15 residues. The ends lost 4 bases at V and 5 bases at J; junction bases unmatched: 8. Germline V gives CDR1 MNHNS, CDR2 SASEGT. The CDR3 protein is CASSVDRGRGYGYTF. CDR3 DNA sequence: TGTGCCAGCAGTGTCGACAGGGGGAGAGGGTATGGCTACACCTTC.

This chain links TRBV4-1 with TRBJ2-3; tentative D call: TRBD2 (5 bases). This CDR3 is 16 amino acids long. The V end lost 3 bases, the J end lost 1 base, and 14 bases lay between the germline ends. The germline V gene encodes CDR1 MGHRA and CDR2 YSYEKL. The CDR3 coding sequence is TGCGCCAGCAGCCAGATACTAGGCCCGGGCACAGATACGCAGTATTTT. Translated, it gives CASSQILGPGTDTQYF.

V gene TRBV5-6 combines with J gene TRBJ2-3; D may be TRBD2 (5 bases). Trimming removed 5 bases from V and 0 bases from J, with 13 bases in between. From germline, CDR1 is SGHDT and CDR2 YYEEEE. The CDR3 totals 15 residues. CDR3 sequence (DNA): TGTGCCAGCAGGCGTATCGGGGTAAGCACAGATACGCAGTATTTT. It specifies CASRRIGVSTDTQYF.

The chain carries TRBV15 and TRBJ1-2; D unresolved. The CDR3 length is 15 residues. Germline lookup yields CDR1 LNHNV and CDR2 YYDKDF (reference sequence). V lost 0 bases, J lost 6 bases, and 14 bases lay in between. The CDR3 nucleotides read TGTGCCACCAGCAGAGATTTTGCGGGTCCGGATGGCTACACCTTC. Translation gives CATSRDFAGPDGYTF.

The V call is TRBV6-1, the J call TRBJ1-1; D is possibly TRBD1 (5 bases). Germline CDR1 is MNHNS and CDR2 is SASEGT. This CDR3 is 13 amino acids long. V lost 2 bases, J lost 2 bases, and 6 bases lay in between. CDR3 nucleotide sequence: TGTGCCAGCAGTGAACAGGGAAACACTGAAGCTTTCTTT. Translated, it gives CASSEQGNTEAFF.

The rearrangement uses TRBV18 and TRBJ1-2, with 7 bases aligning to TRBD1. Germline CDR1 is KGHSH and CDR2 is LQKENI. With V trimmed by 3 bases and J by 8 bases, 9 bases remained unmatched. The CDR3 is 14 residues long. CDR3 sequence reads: CASSPVFTGEGYTF. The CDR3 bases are TGTGCCAGCTCACCCGTCTTCACAGGGGAGGGCTACACCTTC.

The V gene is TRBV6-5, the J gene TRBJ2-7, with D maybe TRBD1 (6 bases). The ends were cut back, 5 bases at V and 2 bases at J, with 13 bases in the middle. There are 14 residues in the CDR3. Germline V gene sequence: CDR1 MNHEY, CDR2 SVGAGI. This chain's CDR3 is CASSRNRAPYEQYF. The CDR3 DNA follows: TGTGCCAGCAGTCGCAACAGGGCACCCTACGAGCAGTACTTC.

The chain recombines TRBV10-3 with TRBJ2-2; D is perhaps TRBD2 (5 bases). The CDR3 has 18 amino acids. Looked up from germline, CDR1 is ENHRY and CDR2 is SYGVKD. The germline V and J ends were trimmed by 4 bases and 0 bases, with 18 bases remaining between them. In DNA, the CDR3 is TGTGCCATCAGTGGGTCGCTCGTAGCGATAACGAACACCGGGGAGCTGTTTTTT. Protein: CAISGSLVAITNTGELFF.

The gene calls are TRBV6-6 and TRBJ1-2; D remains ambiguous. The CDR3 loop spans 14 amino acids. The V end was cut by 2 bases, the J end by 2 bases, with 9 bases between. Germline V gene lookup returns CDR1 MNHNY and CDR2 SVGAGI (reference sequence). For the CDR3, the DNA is TGTGCCAGCAGTTACAGGGAGAAGAACTATGGCTACACCTTC. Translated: CASSYREKNYGYTF.

The CDR3 nucleotides read TGCGCCAGCAGCTTGGCGGCGTGGGGGACAGTCTACGAGCAGTACTTC. It encodes CASSLAAWGTVYEQYF. This rearrangement joins TRBV5-1 to TRBJ2-7, with 7 bases lining up with TRBD1. J lost 3 bases, V lost 0 bases, and 9 bases had no gene match. The CDR3 is 16 residues long. CDR1 is SGHRS and CDR2 is YFSETQ in the germline V gene.

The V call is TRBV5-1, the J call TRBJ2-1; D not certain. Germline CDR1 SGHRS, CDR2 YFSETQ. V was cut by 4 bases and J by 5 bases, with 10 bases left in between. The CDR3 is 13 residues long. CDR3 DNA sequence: TGCGCCAGCAGCCCCACCAGCGACAATGAGCAGTTCTTC. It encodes CASSPTSDNEQFF.

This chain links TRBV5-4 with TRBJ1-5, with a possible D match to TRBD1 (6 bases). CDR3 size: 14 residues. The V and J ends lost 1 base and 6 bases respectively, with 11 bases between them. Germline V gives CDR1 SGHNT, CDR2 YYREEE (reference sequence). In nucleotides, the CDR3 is TGTGCCAGCAGCTTGATGGGGGCTAGTCAGCCCCAGCATTTT. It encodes CASSLMGASQPQHF. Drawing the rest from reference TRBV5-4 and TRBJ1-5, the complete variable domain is ETGVTQSPTHLIKTRGQQVTLRCSSQSGHNTVSWYQQALGQGPQFIFQYYREEENGRGNFPPRFSGLQFPNYSSELNVNALELDDSALYLCASSLMGASQPQHFGDGTRLSIL.